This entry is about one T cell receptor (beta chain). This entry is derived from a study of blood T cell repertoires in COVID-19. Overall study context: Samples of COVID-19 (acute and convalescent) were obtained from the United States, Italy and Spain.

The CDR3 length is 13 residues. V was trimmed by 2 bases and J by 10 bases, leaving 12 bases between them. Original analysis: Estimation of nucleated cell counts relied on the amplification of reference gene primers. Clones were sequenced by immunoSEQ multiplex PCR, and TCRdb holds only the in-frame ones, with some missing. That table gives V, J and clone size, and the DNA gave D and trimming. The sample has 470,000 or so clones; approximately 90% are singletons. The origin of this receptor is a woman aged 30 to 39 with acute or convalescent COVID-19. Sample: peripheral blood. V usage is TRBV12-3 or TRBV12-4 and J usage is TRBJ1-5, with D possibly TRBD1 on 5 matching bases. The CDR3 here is CASSLTFREPQHF. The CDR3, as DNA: TGTGCCAGCAGTTTAACCTTCAGGGAACCCCAGCATTTT.